This T cell receptor (beta chain) was sequenced for a study of CD8 T cells in Susac syndrome. Deletions cut 2 bases from V and 5 bases from J, with 22 bases between. This CDR3 is 18 amino acids long. CDR1 is SEHNR and CDR2 is FQNEAQ in the germline V gene (reference sequence). RNA in amounts of about 0.5 to 1 ug was reverse transcribed with random hexamers. An immunoSEQ multiplex PCR amplified TCR beta CDR3 over 54 Vbeta and 13 Jbeta. TCRdb re-derived calls from the immunoSEQ multiplex PCR reads in MiXCR, one entry per CDR3 protein. The sample records over 150,000 distinct CDR3 sequences, 95% to 96% being singletons. TCR beta sequences were obtained from blood CD8+ and CD4+ T cells.

This clonotype originated in a human donor with Susac syndrome. Input material: CD4+ T cells from PBMCs. This sequence joins TRBV7-9 and TRBJ2-1; the D call may be TRBD1 or TRBD2 (5 bases each). DNA for the CDR3: TGTGCCAGCAGCTTAAAGAGCTCCGGGACCAGACGTAACAATGAGCAGTTCTTC. Amino acid sequence: CASSLKSSGTRRNNEQFF.